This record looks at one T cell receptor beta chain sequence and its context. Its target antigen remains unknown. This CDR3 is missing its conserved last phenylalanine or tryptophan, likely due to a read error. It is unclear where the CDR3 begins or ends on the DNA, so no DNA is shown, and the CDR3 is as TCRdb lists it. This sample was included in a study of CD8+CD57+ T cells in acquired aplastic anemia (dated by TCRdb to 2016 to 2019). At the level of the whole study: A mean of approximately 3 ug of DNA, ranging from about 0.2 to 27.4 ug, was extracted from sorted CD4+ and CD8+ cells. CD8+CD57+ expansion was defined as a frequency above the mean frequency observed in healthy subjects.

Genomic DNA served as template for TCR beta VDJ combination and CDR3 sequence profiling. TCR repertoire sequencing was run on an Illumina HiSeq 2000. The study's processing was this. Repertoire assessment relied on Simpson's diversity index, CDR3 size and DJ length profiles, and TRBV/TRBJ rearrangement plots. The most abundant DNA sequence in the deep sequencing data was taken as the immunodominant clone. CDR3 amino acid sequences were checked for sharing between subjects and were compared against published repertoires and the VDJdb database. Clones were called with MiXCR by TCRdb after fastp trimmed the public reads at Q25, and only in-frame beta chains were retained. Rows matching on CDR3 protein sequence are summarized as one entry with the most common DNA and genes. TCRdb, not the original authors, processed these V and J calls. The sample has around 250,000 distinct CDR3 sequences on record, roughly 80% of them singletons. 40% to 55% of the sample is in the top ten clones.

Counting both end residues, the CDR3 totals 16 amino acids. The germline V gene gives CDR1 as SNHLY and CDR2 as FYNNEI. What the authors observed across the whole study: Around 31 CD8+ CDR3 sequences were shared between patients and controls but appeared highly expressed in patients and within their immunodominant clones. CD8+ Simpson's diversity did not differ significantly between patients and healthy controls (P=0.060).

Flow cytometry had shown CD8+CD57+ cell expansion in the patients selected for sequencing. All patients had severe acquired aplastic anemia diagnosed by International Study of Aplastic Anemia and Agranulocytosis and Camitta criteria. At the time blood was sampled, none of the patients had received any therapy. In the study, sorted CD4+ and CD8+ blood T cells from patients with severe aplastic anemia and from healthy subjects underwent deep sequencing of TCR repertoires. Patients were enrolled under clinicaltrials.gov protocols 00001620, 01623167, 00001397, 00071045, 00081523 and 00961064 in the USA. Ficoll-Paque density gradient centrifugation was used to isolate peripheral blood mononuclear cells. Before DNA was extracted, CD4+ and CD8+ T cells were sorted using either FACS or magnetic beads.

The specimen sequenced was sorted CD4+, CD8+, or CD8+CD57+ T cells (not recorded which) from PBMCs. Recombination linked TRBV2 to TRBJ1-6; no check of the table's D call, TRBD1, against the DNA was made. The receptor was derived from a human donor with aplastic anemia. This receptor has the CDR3 CASSDGGIGEQFFGPC.